Given below is one T cell receptor beta chain in context. What it binds is unknown. Data came from immunoSEQ multiplex PCR; TCRdb stores just in-frame clones and leaves some out. The sample comprises roughly 120,000 clones, 80% to 90% of which are singletons, and 7% to 8.5% rests with the top ten. The CDR3 totals 12 residues. V lost 4 bases to trimming and J lost 4 bases, with 8 bases between them. Germline V gives CDR1 SGHRS, CDR2 YFSETQ. The sample originates from a study of T cell responses to AZD1222 COVID-19 vaccine. Points from the study as a whole: There were mostly white British donors and more females than males, and clonal diversity was possibly underestimated. At 160-218 and 743-854, vaccine-associated CD4 TCRs were dominant, and they spanned spike.

The sequence came from an adult in good health. V is TRBV5-1 and J is TRBJ1-1, with unresolved D. Sequences were derived from peripheral blood, sampled on day 0 of AZD1222 vaccination. The CDR3 reads CASSPEGTEAFF. CDR3 nucleotide sequence: TGCGCCAGCAGCCCGGAAGGCACTGAAGCTTTCTTT.